This T cell receptor beta chain comes out of a study of T cell clonotyping in hematopoietic cell transplantation. Study conclusions and caveats: Recipient TCR diversity dropped after transplant; expanded clonotypes rose from day 30 to 180. Few recipient clonotypes overlapped donors; over 95% were de novo at given depth. Graft donor and pretransplant recipient Inverse Simpson Index values predicted broader posttransplant TCR diversity.

The data were produced by immunoSEQ multiplex PCR, yet TCRdb's version contains in-frame clones alone and is incomplete. The sample lists about 1,100 clones; roughly 96% were seen once. Concerning this clone itself: Its antigen is unidentified.

Recipients were bled about 28 days pretransplant and at posttransplant days 30, 100, 180. V was cut by 4 bases and J by 2 bases, with 12 bases left in between. Germline V lookup: CDR1 LNHDA, CDR2 SQIVND (reference sequence). The CDR3 loop spans 14 amino acids. The input for sequencing was PBMCs, taken 30 days after allogeneic stem cell transplant. The chain employs TRBV19 and TRBJ2-7; D gene uncertain. The TCR sequence derives from a male patient aged 18-30 years who had an allogeneic stem cell transplant from a related donor, so the T cells may come from the graft donor. Some clones in this sample may be carry-over from other donors' samples. The CDR3: CASSNLRPAYEQYV. The CDR3, as DNA: TGTGCCAGTAGTAATCTTCGGCCAGCCTACGAGCAGTACGTC.